Shown below are 27 T cell receptor beta chains from a single sample sequenced in a study of blood T cell repertoires in COVID-19. Repertoires were generated with immunoSEQ multiplex PCR, while TCRdb's copy carries only in-frame clones and drops some. Of approximately 210,000 clones in the sample, approximately 86% were seen once. What was sequenced was peripheral blood. The receptors shown here come from a woman aged 80 or over with acute or convalescent COVID-19.

The genes are TRBV18 and TRBJ2-1; TRBD2 matches 8 bases. CDR1 KGHSH and CDR2 LQKENI come from the germline V gene. V lost 6 bases and J lost 6; bases outside the gene matches: 4. CDR3 length equals 13 residues. In nucleotides, the CDR3 is TGTGCCAGCTCGTCCGGGACTAGCAATGAGCAGTTCTTC. Its protein product is CASSSGTSNEQFF.

This clone came up once. V usage is TRBV9 and J usage is TRBJ2-3; 7 bases agree with TRBD2. The V segment lost 0 bases and the J segment 2 bases; nucleotides outside the gene matches: 3. This CDR3 has 15 amino acids. Looked up from germline, CDR1 is SGDLS and CDR2 is YYNGEE. The CDR3 loop is CASSVGLAVTDTQYF. The CDR3 DNA sequence: TGTGCCAGCAGCGTAGGCCTAGCGGTCACAGATACGCAGTATTTT.

The chain couples TRBV5-4 to TRBJ2-1; TRBD1 matches at 7 bases. CDR1 and CDR2 (germline): SGHNT, YYREEE (reference sequence). After removal of 4 bases from V and 10 bases from J, the junction contained 17 bases not matched to a gene. The CDR3 has 16 amino acids. The DNA of the CDR3 is TGTGCCAGCAGCCACCAATCCCGGACAGGCCGCGAGGAGCAGTTCTTC. Translated: CASSHQSRTGREEQFF.

The gene calls are TRBV18 and TRBJ2-7; 9 nucleotides match TRBD1. The V gene end was trimmed by 3 bases and the J gene end by 7 bases; junction bases not matched to a gene: 10. CDR1 is KGHSH and CDR2 is LQKENI in the germline V gene. The CDR3 is 15 residues long. CDR3 DNA: TGTGCCAGCTCACCCCTATCCGGGACAGGGTATGAGCAGTACTTC. Translating gives CASSPLSGTGYEQYF.

The chain recombines TRBV9 with TRBJ2-1; 10 bases are a match to TRBD2. The germline CDR1 and CDR2 sequences are SGDLS and YYNGEE. With 3 bases clipped from V and 4 bases from J, the junction kept 4 bases outside the gene matches. CDR3 size: 15 residues. The CDR3 coding sequence is TGTGCCAGCAGCGCCCTAGCGGGGGAATACAATGAGCAGTTCTTC. This codes for CASSALAGEYNEQFF.

This clone was seen once. The chain has TRBV2 and TRBJ1-5; a possible D gene is TRBD1 (5 bases). Trimming removed 5 bases from V and 6 bases from J, with 8 bases in between. Germline CDR1 reads SNHLY; CDR2 reads FYNNEI. The CDR3 totals 12 residues. CDR3 in DNA: TGTGCCAGCAGTTGGACATTTCAGCCCCAGCATTTT. Its protein is CASSWTFQPQHF.

The rearrangement joins TRBV7-9 to TRBJ1-1; TRBD1 might be the D (5 bases). The CDR3 is 17 residues long. Germline V gene data show CDR1 as SEHNR and CDR2 as FQNEAQ (reference sequence). Deletions cut 5 bases from V and 1 base from J, with 20 bases between. CDR3 region: CASSRTGGVGRNTEAFF. CDR3 in DNA: TGTGCCAGCAGCCGAACAGGTGGCGTCGGGAGGAACACTGAAGCTTTCTTT.

This clone was picked up a small number of times. The CDR3 region has the DNA TGTGCCAGCAGCTTCGCTTCCGGGGACACTGAAGCTTTCTTT. Protein product: CASSFASGDTEAFF. The V call is TRBV7-9, the J call TRBJ1-1; unclear D gene. Germline CDR1 and CDR2: SEHNR and FQNEAQ (reference sequence). This CDR3 has 14 amino acids. V was clipped by 3 bases and J by 3 bases, with 11 bases between them.

The chain joins TRBV27 to TRBJ2-2; 7 nucleotides match TRBD2. CDR3 length equals 15 residues. The germline V gene has CDR1 MNHEY and CDR2 SMNVEV (reference sequence). The V gene end was trimmed by 7 bases and the J gene end by 1 base; junction bases not matched to a gene: 6. In nucleotides, the CDR3 is TGTGCCAGCAACCCCACGGGGGGGAACACCGGGGAGCTGTTTTTT. It translates to CASNPTGGNTGELFF.

V and J are TRBV27 and TRBJ1-2, with a weak D call TRBD1 (5 bases). CDR3 length equals 16 residues. V was shortened by 5 bases and J by 4 bases, with 20 bases between the two germline ends. Germline loops: CDR1 MNHEY, CDR2 SMNVEV (reference sequence). The CDR3 loop is CASSRSRDGRIYGYTF. CDR3 bases: TGTGCCAGCAGTCGATCAAGGGACGGGAGAATCTATGGCTACACCTTC.

V and J are TRBV6-5 and TRBJ1-2, with D perhaps TRBD1 (5 bases). The V end was cut by 8 bases, the J end by 3 bases, with 19 bases between. Germline CDR1 reads MNHEY; CDR2 reads SVGAGI. The CDR3 is made up of 15 amino acids. The CDR3 DNA reads TGTGCCAGCTGCATTTCCCCCGGGGGATACTATGGCTACACCTTC. Translating gives CASCISPGGYYGYTF.

The chain is built from TRBV5-5 and TRBJ1-1, with D possibly matching TRBD1 (5 bases). Germline V gives CDR1 SGHKS, CDR2 YYEKEE (reference sequence). The CDR3 contains 16 residues. V lost 3 bases and J 4 bases, leaving 19 bases between the germline ends. CDR3 in DNA: TGTGCCAGCAGCTACTTAAGAGGGACTATCCTCACTGAAGCTTTCTTT. Protein: CASSYLRGTILTEAFF.

V gene TRBV24-1 combines with J gene TRBJ2-1; 12 bases match TRBD2. This CDR3 region has 17 residues. The germline gives CDR1 KGHDR, CDR2 SFDVKD. With V trimmed by 5 bases and J by 0 bases, 4 bases remained unmatched. The CDR3 spells CATSASTSGSSYNEQFF. The CDR3 DNA sequence: TGTGCCACCAGTGCCTCGACTAGCGGGAGCTCCTACAATGAGCAGTTCTTC.

V gene TRBV19 combines with J gene TRBJ1-2; D is possibly TRBD1 (6 bases). The V gene's germline CDR1 is LNHDA and CDR2 SQIVND (reference sequence). The CDR3 is 18 residues long. V lost 3 bases to trimming and J lost 2 bases, with 22 bases between them. The CDR3 nucleotides are TGTGCCAGTAGTATCGTGGGGGACGCGGGGGCGAGGAACTATGGCTACACCTTC. Translating gives CASSIVGDAGARNYGYTF. Combining the CDR3 with reference TRBV19 and TRBJ1-2 gives the whole variable domain DGGITQSPKYLFRKEGQNVTLSCEQNLNHDAMYWYRQDPGQGLRLIYYSQIVNDFQKGDIAEGYSVSREKKESFPLTVTSAQKNPTAFYLCASSIVGDAGARNYGYTFGSGTRLTVV.

This clone has only one observation. The chain has TRBV5-1 and TRBJ1-3; weak D call: TRBD1 (6 bases). The germline gives CDR1 SGHRS, CDR2 YFSETQ. The CDR3 spans 18 residues. Trimming shortened V by 4 bases and J by 0 bases, and 20 bases separated the two germline ends. CDR3: CASSATGTQFLSGNTIYF. The CDR3 DNA reads TGCGCCAGCAGCGCTACCGGGACACAGTTTCTCTCTGGAAACACCATATATTTT.

The chain has TRBV9 and TRBJ2-1; TRBD1 aligns across 7 bases. The junction had 10 bases not matched to a gene; V was cut back by 7 bases and J by 6 bases. Per the germline V gene, CDR1 is SGDLS and CDR2 is YYNGEE. The CDR3 runs 14 residues. The CDR3 nucleotides read TGTGCCAGCGGCAAGGGACAGAATTCCAATGAGCAGTTCTTC. Protein product: CASGKGQNSNEQFF.

This clone was counted ten times or more. The chain couples TRBV5-8 to TRBJ1-2, with no clear D. V lost 4 bases and J lost 9, with 13 bases in between. Germline assignment: CDR1 SGHTS and CDR2 YDEGEE. CDR3 size: 12 residues. The CDR3 reads CASSPTVPSYTF. DNA for the CDR3: TGTGCCAGCAGCCCAACAGTCCCCAGCTACACCTTC.

The chain couples TRBV19 to TRBJ2-2; D not certain. Germline V lookup: CDR1 LNHDA, CDR2 SQIVND (reference sequence). This CDR3 spans 15 amino acids. V lost 1 base and J lost 2, with 8 bases in between. CDR3 protein: CASSIGQVNTGELFF. CDR3 DNA: TGTGCCAGTAGTATAGGGCAAGTTAACACCGGGGAGCTGTTTTTT.

The chain has TRBV2 and TRBJ1-5; 9 bases map to TRBD1. V shed 5 bases, J shed 1 base, and the junction held 3 bases outside the gene matches. The CDR3 covers 15 residues. CDR1 SNHLY and CDR2 FYNNEI come from the germline V gene. The DNA for the CDR3 is TGTGCCAGCAGTCCGGACAGGGGAAGCAATCAGCCCCAGCATTTT. This encodes CASSPDRGSNQPQHF.

The rearrangement links TRBV29-1 to TRBJ2-1, with 14 bases fitting TRBD2. The length of the CDR3 is 16 residues. Trimming cost V 0 bases and J 9 bases; bases outside gene matches: 7. Germline CDR1 and CDR2: SQVTM and ANQGSEA. CDR3 in DNA: TGCAGCGTTGAAGATCGGACTAGCGGGGGGCCCGGTGAGCAGTTCTTC. It yields the protein CSVEDRTSGGPGEQFF.

The chain employs TRBV24-1 and TRBJ2-1; D possibly corresponds to TRBD2 (5 bases). The germline V gene has CDR1 KGHDR and CDR2 SFDVKD. V lost 1 base and J lost 10, with 16 bases in between. The CDR3 is made up of 15 amino acids. CDR3 in amino acids: CATSDFPSRVGEQFF. CDR3 sequence (DNA): TGTGCCACCAGTGATTTTCCATCGCGGGTTGGGGAGCAGTTCTTC.

This sequence joins TRBV4-2 and TRBJ2-5; 8 bases match TRBD2. Germline V gene data show CDR1 as LGHNA and CDR2 as YNFKEQ. The V gene end was trimmed by 5 bases and the J gene end by 5 bases; junction bases not matched to a gene: 7. This CDR3 contains 14 residues. The CDR3, as DNA: TGTGCCAGCAGCTTCGGACTAGCCGGGGAGACCCAGTACTTC. The encoded protein is CASSFGLAGETQYF.

The chain combines TRBV4-3 with TRBJ2-2; D remains ambiguous. The CDR3 length is 15 residues. CDR1 and CDR2 (germline): LGHNA, YSLEER. V lost 0 bases and J 1 base, leaving 6 bases between the germline ends. The CDR3 DNA is TGCGCCAGCAGCCAAGATAAACTGAACACCGGGGAGCTGTTTTTT. This sequence encodes CASSQDKLNTGELFF.

The V and J genes are TRBV11-3 and TRBJ2-2; D gene unclear. V was pared by 1 base and J by 6 bases, with 12 bases between. Germline lookup yields CDR1 SGHNT and CDR2 YENEEA. The CDR3 is made up of 15 amino acids. The CDR3 bases are TGTGCCAGCAGCTTAGGGGCAACCCCCTCCGGGGAGCTGTTTTTT. It translates to CASSLGATPSGELFF.

This chain uses TRBV3-1 (or the pseudogene TRBV3-2) with TRBJ1-2, with a possible D match to TRBD1 (6 bases). CDR3 length: 16 residues. The V gene lost 2 bases and the J gene lost 4 bases, with 17 bases spanning the gap. The germline V gene encodes CDR1 LGHDT and CDR2 YNNKEL (reference sequence). In DNA form, the CDR3 reads TGTGCCAGCAGCCAATCCCTTACGGGGGGCGCCTATGGCTACACCTTC. Translated, it gives CASSQSLTGGAYGYTF.

The gene calls are TRBV19 and TRBJ1-2; 8 bases fit TRBD1. Losses at the gene ends were 5 bases for V and 7 bases for J; bases not matched to a gene: 15. The CDR3 length is 16 residues. Germline-derived CDR1 and CDR2 are LNHDA and SQIVND (reference sequence). CDR3: CASSSGQGTLWGGYTF. CDR3 nucleotide sequence: TGTGCCAGTAGTTCCGGACAGGGTACCCTTTGGGGTGGCTACACCTTC. The complete variable domain, with remaining parts taken from reference TRBV19 and TRBJ1-2, reads DGGITQSPKYLFRKEGQNVTLSCEQNLNHDAMYWYRQDPGQGLRLIYYSQIVNDFQKGDIAEGYSVSREKKESFPLTVTSAQKNPTAFYLCASSSGQGTLWGGYTFGSGTRLTVV.

The chain employs TRBV24-1 and TRBJ2-3; 8 bases align to TRBD2. V shed 4 bases, J shed 7 bases, and the junction held 6 bases outside the gene matches. From germline, CDR1 is KGHDR and CDR2 SFDVKD. This CDR3 spans 14 amino acids. The CDR3 DNA follows: TGTGCCACCAGTGACCCAACTAGCGGCAATACGCAGTATTTT. This gives the protein CATSDPTSGNTQYF.